Below, one T cell receptor beta chain is given with its context. The sample originates from a study of blood T cell repertoires in COVID-19. The method was immunoSEQ multiplex PCR; TCRdb's version includes in-frame clones alone and lacks a portion of them. The sample lists fewer than 100,000 clones; roughly 85% were seen once. CDR1 and CDR2 from the germline V gene are MNHEY and SMNVEV (reference sequence). Trimming left V 5 bases short and J 9 bases short, with 19 bases between. The CDR3 covers 14 residues. The TCR comes from a man aged 50-59 years with COVID-19, enrolled during active disease. This sequence joins TRBV27 and TRBJ2-5; a weak D match, TRBD2 (7 bases). Sequencing was performed on peripheral blood. The CDR3 region has the DNA TGTGCCAGCAGTCCCCGGACAGCCAGCGGGGCCCAGTACTTC. Residues: CASSPRTASGAQYF.